These 21 T cell receptor beta chains share one sample of origin, sequenced in a study of regulatory T cells in long-lasting Graves disease. Investigators prepared the TCR beta libraries by applying iRepertoire HTBI primers and Arm-PCR of CDR3 regions. MiXCR, run by TCRdb on the multiplex PCR reads, gives a single entry per CDR3 protein. The sample records 300,000 to 400,000 distinct CDR3 sequences, about 14% being singletons. The time point was: newly diagnosed GD, antithyroid drugs for less than 3 months. The TCR library used RNA extracted from PBMCs. The input for sequencing was peripheral blood mononuclear cells (PBMCs), taken at new diagnosis, from a patient treated with antithyroid drugs. These receptors all stem from a female donor with Graves disease.

This clonotype was seen only once. The chain joins TRBV27 to TRBJ2-7; D is perhaps TRBD2 (6 bases). Trimming pared 5 bases from V and 5 bases from J, leaving 22 bases between. The CDR3 is 16 residues long. Per germline, CDR1 MNHEY and CDR2 SMNVEV (reference sequence). The CDR3 loop reads CASSTQSPGLSHEQYF. As DNA, the CDR3 is TGTGCCAGCAGTACACAATCTCCGGGACTTTCCCACGAGCAGTACTTC.

This clonotype appeared many times. The chain combines TRBV2 with TRBJ1-3; D is unresolved. The germline V gene encodes CDR1 SNHLY and CDR2 FYNNEI. The length of the CDR3 is 14 residues. The ends were cut back, 9 bases at V and 0 bases at J, with 12 bases in the middle. Written as DNA, the CDR3 is TGTGCCAGTCTTCCCGGGATCTCTGGAAACACCATATATTTT. Its translation is CASLPGISGNTIYF.

The chain recombines TRBV12-3 or TRBV12-4 with TRBJ2-5; 12 bases are a match to TRBD1. CDR3 size: 15 residues. V was pared by 6 bases and J by 4 bases, with 6 bases of the junction left unmatched. The CDR3 DNA reads TGTGCCAGCAGGATTGGGACAGGGGGCTTAGAGACCCAGTACTTC. It is translated as CASRIGTGGLETQYF.

V and J are TRBV4-1 and TRBJ1-2, with D possibly TRBD1 on 5 matching bases. This CDR3 is 14 amino acids long. Trimming removed 1 base at V and 8 bases at J, with 14 bases between. Germline CDR1 and CDR2: MGHRA and YSYEKL. The DNA for the CDR3 is TGCGCCAGCAGCCAAGTGGGGCCGAGTCCGGGCTACACCTTC. Translated, it gives CASSQVGPSPGYTF.

This clonotype was observed a few times. The chain is built from TRBV5-5 and TRBJ2-7, with 10 bases matching TRBD1. The CDR3 is 14 amino acids. The V segment lost 6 bases and the J segment 5 bases; nucleotides outside the gene matches: 8. The germline V gene has CDR1 SGHKS and CDR2 YYEKEE (reference sequence). The CDR3 reads CASTVWDRGDEQYF. CDR3 nucleotides: TGTGCCAGCACCGTGTGGGACAGGGGTGACGAGCAGTACTTC.

This clonotype occurred many times. The chain combines TRBV2 with TRBJ1-1, with D unclear. This CDR3 has 12 residues. V lost 11 bases and J 8 bases, leaving 18 bases between the germline ends. The germline gives CDR1 SNHLY, CDR2 FYNNEI. The CDR3 DNA sequence: TGTGCCGGCCACCCCCCGGGTATGGAAGCTTTCTTT. Its protein product is CAGHPPGMEAFF.

This clonotype has just a few counts. This rearrangement joins TRBV5-6 to TRBJ1-5; tentatively, D is TRBD1 (5 bases). The CDR3 extends over 15 amino acids. Germline loops: CDR1 SGHDT, CDR2 YYEEEE. The V end lost 4 bases, the J end lost 9 bases, and 20 bases lay between the germline ends. CDR3 DNA: TGTGCCAGCAGCCTGACGGGATTTCCTAGGGGGCCCCAGCATTTT. Its translation is CASSLTGFPRGPQHF.

This clonotype was seen repeatedly, ten times or more. The chain carries TRBV12-3 or TRBV12-4 and TRBJ2-3, with 12 bases lining up with TRBD2. The CDR3 length is 14 residues. Germline trimming cut 6 bases from V and 4 bases from J; bases unmatched to any gene: 2. CDR3 region: CASRLAGGADTQYF. The CDR3 region has the DNA TGTGCCAGCAGACTAGCGGGGGGTGCAGATACGCAGTATTTT.

As for this clonotype: This probably arose from a read error, given a far larger clone one base away. CDR3 bases: TGTGCCAGCAGCTTAGCAGGGGGCGGGTACACTGAAGCTCTCTTT. Amino acid sequence: CASSLAGGGYTEALF. The gene calls are TRBV11-2 and TRBJ1-1; 8 nucleotides match TRBD1. Germline V gene lookup returns CDR1 SGHAT and CDR2 FQNNGV. CDR3 size: 15 residues.

Ten or more counts support this clonotype. The V gene is TRBV12-3 or TRBV12-4, the J gene TRBJ2-1; D is uncertain. V was clipped by 6 bases and J by 4 bases, with 10 bases between them. The CDR3 covers 13 residues. This chain's CDR3 is CASSLIGYNEQFF. The DNA for the CDR3 is TGTGCCAGCAGCTTAATAGGGTACAATGAGCAGTTCTTC.

This clonotype came up once. This chain links TRBV12-3 or TRBV12-4 with TRBJ2-1; TRBD2 matches at 11 bases. The CDR3 sequence is 16 residues long. Trimming at V came to 2 bases and at J to 8 bases, leaving 8 bases not matched to a gene. The CDR3 DNA is TGTGCCAGCAGTTTATGGCTAGCGGGGGGAATGGATGAGCAGTTCTTC. This translates into CASSLWLAGGMDEQFF.

This clonotype was found once. A much larger clone differs by one base, so this may be a read error. The chain couples TRBV19 to TRBJ2-1; possible D gene TRBD1, 5 bases. CDR1 and CDR2 from the germline V gene are LNHDA and SQIVND (reference sequence). The germline V and J ends were trimmed by 7 bases and 2 bases, with 18 bases remaining between them. This CDR3 spans 16 amino acids. In nucleotides, the CDR3 is TGTGCCAGTACCATAGGGGTGACCGACCCCTACAATGAGCAGTTCTTC. As protein: CASTIGVTDPYNEQFF.

This clonotype turned up a few times. V gene TRBV29-1 combines with J gene TRBJ1-4; D uncertain. Germline V lookup: CDR1 SQVTM, CDR2 ANQGSEA. The CDR3 sequence is 13 residues long. V shed 4 bases and J shed 0 bases, with 6 bases lying between them. The CDR3 DNA sequence: TGCAGCGTTGGTAGAGCAACTAATGAAAAACTGTTTTTT. Its translation: CSVGRATNEKLFF.

This clonotype was seen many times. The chain recombines TRBV11-2 with TRBJ2-3; 9 bases agree with TRBD1. Trimming cost V 4 bases and J 2 bases; bases outside gene matches: 10. There are 17 residues in the CDR3. Germline V gene lookup returns CDR1 SGHAT and CDR2 FQNNGV. The CDR3 loop reads CASSSLRWDRDTDTQYF. For the CDR3, the DNA is TGTGCCAGCAGCTCCCTCCGGTGGGACAGGGACACAGATACGCAGTATTTT.

J is TRBJ2-1 and V is TRBV6-5; D possibly matches TRBD1 or TRBD2 (5 bases each). V shed 7 bases and J shed 1 base, with 14 bases lying between them. CDR1 and CDR2 from the germline V gene are MNHEY and SVGAGI. The CDR3 has 15 amino acids. CDR3: CASTDGTDSYNEQFF. Here the CDR3 DNA reads TGTGCCAGCACTGATGGGACGGATTCCTACAATGAGCAGTTCTTC.

The chain recombines TRBV3-1 with TRBJ2-5, with D hard to call. Per germline, CDR1 LGHDT and CDR2 YNNKEL (reference sequence). The V and J ends lost 0 bases and 5 bases respectively, with 10 bases between them. The CDR3 sequence is 14 residues long. CDR3 bases: TGTGCCAGCAGCCAAGATCGTTTGGGGGAGACCCAGTACTTC. It translates to CASSQDRLGETQYF.

This clonotype showed up many times. V and J are TRBV28 and TRBJ2-1; 11 positions agree with TRBD2. Germline V gene lookup returns CDR1 MDHEN and CDR2 SYDVKM. The CDR3 length is 19 residues. Germline trimming cut 2 bases from V and 3 bases from J; bases unmatched to any gene: 12. This CDR3 is CASSLNPEGLAGLYNEQFF. CDR3 bases: TGTGCCAGCAGTTTAAATCCCGAAGGACTAGCGGGTCTCTACAATGAGCAGTTCTTC.

This clonotype was seen ten or more times. The genes are TRBV24-1 and TRBJ2-1; TRBD2 agrees at 7 bases. The germline CDR1 and CDR2 sequences are KGHDR and SFDVKD. Trimming took 0 bases from V and 5 from J; bases not matched to a gene: 3. The CDR3 is 15 amino acids. Here the CDR3 DNA reads TGTGCCACCAGTGATTTGCTGCTAGCGGACAATGAGCAGTTCTTC. It specifies CATSDLLLADNEQFF.

This clonotype was seen at least ten times. The CDR3 loop is CASSYSRVTYNSPLHF. The CDR3 DNA reads TGTGCCAGCAGTTACAGCAGGGTGACCTATAATTCACCCCTCCACTTT. This rearrangement joins TRBV6-5 to TRBJ1-6; TRBD1 is a possible D gene (5 bases). CDR1 is MNHEY, CDR2 SVGAGI, per germline. Trimming cost V 2 bases and J 2 bases, with 10 bases left between them. This CDR3 spans 16 amino acids.

This clonotype was detected ten times or more. This chain links TRBV6-1 with TRBJ2-7, with a tentative D call TRBD1 (7 bases). This CDR3 spans 14 amino acids. Germline-derived CDR1 and CDR2 are MNHNS and SASEGT. Deletions cut 8 bases from V and 2 bases from J, with 16 bases between. This chain's CDR3 is CASVEPGGPYEQYF. The CDR3 DNA follows: TGTGCCAGCGTAGAACCAGGGGGGCCCTACGAGCAGTACTTC.

With regard to this clonotype: A far larger clone is one nucleotide away, so this likely arose from a read error. The chain recombines TRBV7-2 with TRBJ2-1; 9 bases match TRBD1. The CDR3 extends over 15 amino acids. Germline loops: CDR1 SGHTA, CDR2 FQGNSA. As DNA, the CDR3 is TGTGCCTGCAGCGAGGGACAGGGAAGCTACAATGAGCAGTTCTTC. Translating gives CACSEGQGSYNEQFF.